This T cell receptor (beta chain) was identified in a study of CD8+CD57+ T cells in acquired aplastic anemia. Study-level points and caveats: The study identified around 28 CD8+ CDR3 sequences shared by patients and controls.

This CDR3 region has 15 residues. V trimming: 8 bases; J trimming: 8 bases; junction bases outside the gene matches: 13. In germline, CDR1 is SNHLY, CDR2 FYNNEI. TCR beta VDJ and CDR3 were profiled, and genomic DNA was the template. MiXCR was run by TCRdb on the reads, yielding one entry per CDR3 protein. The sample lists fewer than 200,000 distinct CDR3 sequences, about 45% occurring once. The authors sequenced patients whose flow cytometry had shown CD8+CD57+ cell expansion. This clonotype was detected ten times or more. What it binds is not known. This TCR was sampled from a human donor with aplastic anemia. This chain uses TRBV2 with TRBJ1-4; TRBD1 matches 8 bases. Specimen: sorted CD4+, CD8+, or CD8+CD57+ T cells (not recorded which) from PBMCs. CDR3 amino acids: CASAGQGRGNEKLFF. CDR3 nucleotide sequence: TGTGCCAGCGCCGGACAGGGCCGAGGGAACGAAAAACTGTTTTTT.